One sample yielded the 26 T cell receptor beta chains listed below, sequenced in a study of blood T cell repertoires in COVID-19. Libraries were prepared by immunoSEQ multiplex PCR; TCRdb keeps only in-frame clonotypes and omits some of them. Altogether about 360,000 clones are present, around 80% being singletons, with the ten largest covering approximately 3%. Sequenced: peripheral blood. The origin of the receptors is a man aged 25-40 years with active or convalescent COVID-19.

This sequence joins TRBV7-8 and TRBJ1-5; 7 nucleotides line up with TRBD1. This CDR3 has 14 amino acids. With 5 bases clipped from V and 11 bases from J, the junction kept 12 bases outside the gene matches. Germline V lookup: CDR1 SGHVS, CDR2 FQNEAQ. The CDR3 sequence: CASSVQGPRSAQHF. The CDR3 nucleotides read TGTGCCAGCAGCGTACAGGGGCCTCGCTCTGCCCAGCATTTT.

DNA for the CDR3: TGTGCCAGCATTGCAGGGAACACTGAAGCTTTCTTT. Amino acids: CASIAGNTEAFF. The gene calls are TRBV28 and TRBJ1-1; D remains ambiguous. CDR1 and CDR2 from the germline V gene are MDHEN and SYDVKM. V dropped 7 bases and J dropped 1 base, with 7 bases sitting between them. This CDR3 has 12 amino acids.

The chain is built from TRBV28 and TRBJ1-2; tentative D call: TRBD1 (6 bases). The CDR3 length is 13 residues. Germline V gene sequence: CDR1 MDHEN, CDR2 SYDVKM. The germline V and J ends were trimmed by 4 bases and 3 bases, with 9 bases remaining between them. CDR3 amino acids: CASSWTEHYGYTF. CDR3 sequence (DNA): TGTGCCAGCAGTTGGACAGAGCACTATGGCTACACCTTC.

CDR3 nucleotides: TGTGCCAGCAGTTTTCGGCGGGGGAACACCGGGGAGCTGTTTTTT. This codes for CASSFRRGNTGELFF. The gene calls are TRBV27 and TRBJ2-2, with D possibly being TRBD2 (6 bases). The V gene lost 3 bases and the J gene lost 1 base, with 9 bases spanning the gap. CDR3 length: 15 amino acids. In germline, CDR1 is MNHEY, CDR2 SMNVEV (reference sequence).

The rearrangement joins TRBV4-1 to TRBJ2-5; D is perhaps TRBD1 (5 bases). CDR1 is MGHRA, CDR2 YSYEKL, per germline. V was clipped by 0 bases and J by 3 bases, with 8 bases between them. The CDR3 extends over 14 amino acids. The CDR3 loop is CASSQDPTEETQYF. CDR3 coding DNA: TGCGCCAGCAGCCAAGATCCGACAGAAGAGACCCAGTACTTC.

The chain is built from TRBV2 and TRBJ1-1, with TRBD1 matching over 8 bases. The CDR3 runs to 13 residues. Looked up from germline, CDR1 is SNHLY and CDR2 is FYNNEI. V lost 6 bases and J lost 4; bases outside the gene matches: 4. CDR3 DNA sequence: TGTGCCAGCAGCGAGCAGGGGGCCACTGAAGCTTTCTTT. Residues: CASSEQGATEAFF.

The chain employs TRBV28 and TRBJ2-5; a possible D gene is TRBD1 (5 bases). The CDR3 covers 15 residues. Per the germline V gene, CDR1 is MDHEN and CDR2 is SYDVKM. V lost 8 bases and J lost 1, with 17 bases in between. CDR3 nucleotide sequence: TGTGCCAGCCTCGCCTCCAGGGCCCCCCAAGAGACCCAGTACTTC. This gives the protein CASLASRAPQETQYF.

The gene calls are TRBV9 and TRBJ2-7, with 8 bases matching TRBD2. The CDR3 sequence is 15 residues long. Germline V gives CDR1 SGDLS, CDR2 YYNGEE. Losses at the gene ends were 3 bases for V and 2 bases for J; bases not matched to a gene: 7. CDR3 DNA sequence: TGTGCCAGCAGCGACGGAAGCGGGGGTCCCTACGAGCAGTACTTC. This sequence encodes CASSDGSGGPYEQYF.

This clone has only a few counts. The gene calls are TRBV19 and TRBJ1-1, with D perhaps matching TRBD1 (5 bases). The CDR3 extends over 13 amino acids. V dropped 5 bases and J dropped 4 bases, with 11 bases sitting between them. The germline gives CDR1 LNHDA, CDR2 SQIVND (reference sequence). CDR3 region: CASSSTGTTEAFF. CDR3 DNA sequence: TGTGCCAGTAGTTCAACAGGAACCACTGAAGCTTTCTTT.

V is TRBV4-3 and J is TRBJ1-5; 9 nucleotides align to TRBD1. The V segment lost 4 bases and the J segment 7 bases; nucleotides outside the gene matches: 8. CDR1 and CDR2 from the germline V gene are LGHNA and YSLEER. This CDR3 has 15 amino acids. The CDR3 DNA is TGCGCCAGCAGCCCAGAGGACAGGGGCGGACAGCCCCAGCATTTT. Protein sequence: CASSPEDRGGQPQHF.

The V and J genes are TRBV19 and TRBJ1-5, with a possible D match to TRBD1 (5 bases). The germline CDR1 and CDR2 sequences are LNHDA and SQIVND (reference sequence). Trimming took off 3 bases at V and 0 bases at J, with 9 bases between the two ends. The CDR3 length is 15 residues. CDR3 residues: CASSMGGYSNQPQHF. The CDR3 DNA reads TGTGCCAGTAGTATGGGGGGATATAGCAATCAGCCCCAGCATTTT.

The chain uses TRBV6-5 and TRBJ2-5, with D maybe TRBD1 (6 bases). CDR3 size: 13 residues. Germline V gives CDR1 MNHEY, CDR2 SVGAGI. V lost 6 bases, J lost 4 bases, and 12 bases lay in between. The CDR3 DNA sequence: TGTGCCAGCAGCCGTACAGGGAGAGAGACCCAGTACTTC. Protein product: CASSRTGRETQYF.

The chain joins TRBV4-1 to TRBJ2-1, with D maybe TRBD1 (5 bases). This CDR3 has 12 amino acids. The germline gives CDR1 MGHRA, CDR2 YSYEKL. Trimming cost V 2 bases and J 10 bases, with 9 bases left between them. The chain's CDR3 is CASSQRGGEQFF. The DNA of the CDR3 is TGCGCCAGCAGCCAAAGGGGTGGCGAGCAGTTCTTC.

The genes are TRBV27 and TRBJ1-2, with D perhaps TRBD1 (6 bases). The CDR3 sequence is 13 residues long. Germline V gene lookup returns CDR1 MNHEY and CDR2 SMNVEV (reference sequence). Trimming stripped 6 bases from V and 5 bases from J, with 13 bases between. The CDR3 reads CASSRGRGYGYTF. For the CDR3, the DNA is TGTGCCAGCAGCCGAGGGAGGGGGTATGGCTACACCTTC.

V and J are TRBV29-1 and TRBJ2-1; TRBD2 is a possible D gene (5 bases). Trimming left V 1 base short and J 7 bases short, with 14 bases between. The CDR3 runs 14 residues. CDR1 is SQVTM, CDR2 ANQGSEA, per germline. CDR3: CSVEVGPPGNEQFF. CDR3 coding DNA: TGCAGCGTTGAAGTAGGCCCGCCGGGGAATGAGCAGTTCTTC.

This clone was seen only a few times. This chain uses TRBV28 with TRBJ2-7, with 7 nucleotides matching TRBD2. CDR1 and CDR2 from the germline V gene are MDHEN and SYDVKM. CDR3 size: 13 residues. V lost 7 bases to trimming and J lost 3 bases; unmatched junction nucleotides: 6. For the CDR3, the DNA is TGTGCCAGCACAACGGGGGGTATCTACGAGCAGTACTTC. The encoded protein is CASTTGGIYEQYF.

This rearrangement joins TRBV23-1 to TRBJ1-3; possible D gene TRBD1, 6 bases. TRBV23-1 is classed as an ORF, of uncertain function. Trimming took off 5 bases at V and 3 bases at J, with 11 bases between the two ends. The CDR3 spans 14 residues. The CDR3: CASSINRVGNTIYF. The CDR3 DNA reads TGCGCCAGCAGTATAAACAGGGTTGGAAACACCATATATTTT.

V usage is TRBV4-1 and J usage is TRBJ1-5, with D perhaps matching TRBD1 (6 bases). CDR1 MGHRA and CDR2 YSYEKL come from the germline V gene. Trimming cost V 5 bases and J 2 bases, with 19 bases left between them. The CDR3 sequence is 17 residues long. CDR3 coding DNA: TGCGCCAGCAGCGTTCGGACAGAACTGGTTGGCAATCAGCCCCAGCATTTT. Residues: CASSVRTELVGNQPQHF.

The chain is built from TRBV4-2 and TRBJ1-5, with D hard to call. V shed 0 bases and J shed 1 base, with 13 bases lying between them. Germline lookup yields CDR1 LGHNA and CDR2 YNFKEQ. The CDR3 is 17 residues long. Here the CDR3 reads CASSQDRTGKSNQPQHF. The CDR3 DNA sequence: TGTGCCAGCAGCCAAGATAGGACGGGGAAGAGCAATCAGCCCCAGCATTTT.

The rearrangement uses TRBV18 and TRBJ2-1, with D tentatively TRBD2 (6 bases). The ends were cut back, 6 bases at V and 4 bases at J, with 19 bases in the middle. This CDR3 spans 16 amino acids. Germline V gives CDR1 KGHSH, CDR2 LQKENI. CDR3 in amino acids: CASSLVGDSDYNEQFF. CDR3 DNA: TGTGCCAGCTCTCTAGTAGGGGACTCAGATTACAATGAGCAGTTCTTC.

This chain connects TRBV28 to TRBJ2-3; TRBD1 aligns across 9 bases. The CDR3 contains 17 residues. After removal of 1 base from V and 0 bases from J, the junction contained 5 bases not matched to a gene. The germline V gene has CDR1 MDHEN and CDR2 SYDVKM. CDR3 bases: TGTGCCAGCAGTTTATTCTTAGGGACAGGGAGCACAGATACGCAGTATTTT. It specifies CASSLFLGTGSTDTQYF.

This chain connects TRBV19 to TRBJ2-1, with a possible D match to TRBD2 (5 bases). The V end lost 7 bases, the J end lost 5 bases, and 12 bases lay between the germline ends. The CDR3 runs 13 residues. Germline lookup yields CDR1 LNHDA and CDR2 SQIVND (reference sequence). As DNA, the CDR3 is TGTGCCAGTACTGGAGGAGGCAACAATGAGCAGTTCTTC. Amino acid sequence: CASTGGGNNEQFF.

This clone was seen only a few times. This chain links TRBV30 with TRBJ1-4; D is ambiguous. V was trimmed by 5 bases and J by 8 bases, leaving 12 bases between them. Germline CDR1 and CDR2: GTSNPN and SVGIG (reference sequence). The CDR3 loop spans 12 amino acids. CDR3 region: CAWGQADEKLFF. DNA of the CDR3: TGTGCCTGGGGGCAGGCTGACGAAAAACTGTTTTTT.

The chain joins TRBV30 to TRBJ1-1; TRBD1 matches at 8 bases. The CDR3 spans 10 residues. Per the germline V gene, CDR1 is GTSNPN and CDR2 is SVGIG (reference sequence). V shed 4 bases and J 12 bases; nucleotides not matched to a gene: 4. CDR3 coding DNA: TGTGCCTGGACAGGGGGCACGACTTTCTTT. It translates to CAWTGGTTFF.

The J gene is TRBJ2-3, the V gene TRBV2; weak D call: TRBD2 (5 bases). The germline V and J ends were trimmed by 7 bases and 4 bases, with 12 bases remaining between them. From germline, CDR1 is SNHLY and CDR2 FYNNEI. There are 13 residues in the CDR3. CDR3: CASKGLSADTQYF. The CDR3 DNA is TGTGCCAGCAAAGGACTCTCGGCAGATACGCAGTATTTT.

This rearrangement joins TRBV4-3 to TRBJ1-1; possibly TRBD1 for D (6 bases). In germline, CDR1 is LGHNA, CDR2 YSLEER. The germline V and J ends were trimmed by 2 bases and 1 base, with 14 bases remaining between them. CDR3 length: 16 residues. CDR3 DNA: TGCGCCAGCAGCCAAATACAGGGACGAGGGAACACTGAAGCTTTCTTT. Translating gives CASSQIQGRGNTEAFF.